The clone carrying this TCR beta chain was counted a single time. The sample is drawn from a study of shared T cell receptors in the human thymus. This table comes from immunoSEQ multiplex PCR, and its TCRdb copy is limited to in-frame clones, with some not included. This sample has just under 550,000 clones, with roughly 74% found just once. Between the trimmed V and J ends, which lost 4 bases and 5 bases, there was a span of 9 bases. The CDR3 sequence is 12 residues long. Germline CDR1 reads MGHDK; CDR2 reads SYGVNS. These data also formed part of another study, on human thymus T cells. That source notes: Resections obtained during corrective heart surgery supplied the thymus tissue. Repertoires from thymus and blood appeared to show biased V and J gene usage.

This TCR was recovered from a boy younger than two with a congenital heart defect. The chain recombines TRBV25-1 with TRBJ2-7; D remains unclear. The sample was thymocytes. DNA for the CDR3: TGTGCCAGCAGTGCGCTGGCCCACGAGCAGTACTTC. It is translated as CASSALAHEQYF.